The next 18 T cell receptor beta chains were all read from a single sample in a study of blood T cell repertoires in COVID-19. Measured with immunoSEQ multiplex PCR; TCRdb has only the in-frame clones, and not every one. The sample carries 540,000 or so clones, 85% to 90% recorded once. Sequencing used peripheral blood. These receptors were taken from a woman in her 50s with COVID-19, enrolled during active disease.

CDR3 in DNA: TGTGCCAGCAGCCCCATGCGGTCAAACACTGAAGCTTTCTTT. Translated, it gives CASSPMRSNTEAFF. V usage is TRBV7-2 and J usage is TRBJ1-1; D uncertain. The V gene's germline CDR1 is SGHTA and CDR2 FQGNSA. Trimming stripped 5 bases from V and 2 bases from J, with 12 bases between. The length of the CDR3 is 14 residues.

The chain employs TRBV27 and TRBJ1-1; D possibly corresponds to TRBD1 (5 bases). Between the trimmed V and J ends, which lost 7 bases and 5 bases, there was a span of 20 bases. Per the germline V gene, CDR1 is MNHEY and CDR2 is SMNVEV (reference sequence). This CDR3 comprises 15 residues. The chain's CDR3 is CASTPLNAGQTEAFF. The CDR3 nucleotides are TGTGCCAGCACCCCTTTGAACGCGGGGCAAACTGAAGCTTTCTTT.

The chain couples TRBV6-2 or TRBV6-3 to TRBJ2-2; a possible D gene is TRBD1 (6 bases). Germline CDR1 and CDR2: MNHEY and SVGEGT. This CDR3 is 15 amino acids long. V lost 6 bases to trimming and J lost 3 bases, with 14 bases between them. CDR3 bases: TGTGCCAGCAGCGTACCGGGACAACACACCGGGGAGCTGTTTTTT. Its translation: CASSVPGQHTGELFF.

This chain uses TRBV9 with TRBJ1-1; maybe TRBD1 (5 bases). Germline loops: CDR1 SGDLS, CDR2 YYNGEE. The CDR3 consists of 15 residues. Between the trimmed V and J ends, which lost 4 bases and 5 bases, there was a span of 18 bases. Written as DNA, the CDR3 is TGTGCCAGCAGCTCACCCACCCTCAGGGAAACTGAAGCTTTCTTT. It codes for CASSSPTLRETEAFF.

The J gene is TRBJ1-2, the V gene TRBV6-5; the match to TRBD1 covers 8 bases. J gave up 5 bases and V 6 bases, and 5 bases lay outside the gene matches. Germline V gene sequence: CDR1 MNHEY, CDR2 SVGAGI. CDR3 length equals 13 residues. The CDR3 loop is CASSATGDYGYTF. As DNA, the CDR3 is TGTGCCAGCAGCGCGACAGGGGATTATGGCTACACCTTC.

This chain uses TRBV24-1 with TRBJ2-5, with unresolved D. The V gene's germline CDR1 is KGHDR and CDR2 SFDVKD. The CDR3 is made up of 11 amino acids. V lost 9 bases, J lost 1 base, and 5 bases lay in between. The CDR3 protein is CATSFQETQYF. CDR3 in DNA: TGTGCCACCTCTTTCCAAGAGACCCAGTACTTC.

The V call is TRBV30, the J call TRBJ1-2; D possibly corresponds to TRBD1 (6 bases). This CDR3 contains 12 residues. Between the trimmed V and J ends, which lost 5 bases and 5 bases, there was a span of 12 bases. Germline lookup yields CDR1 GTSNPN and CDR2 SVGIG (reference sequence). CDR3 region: CAWYDRLYGYTF. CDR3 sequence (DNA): TGTGCCTGGTATGACAGGTTGTATGGCTACACCTTC.

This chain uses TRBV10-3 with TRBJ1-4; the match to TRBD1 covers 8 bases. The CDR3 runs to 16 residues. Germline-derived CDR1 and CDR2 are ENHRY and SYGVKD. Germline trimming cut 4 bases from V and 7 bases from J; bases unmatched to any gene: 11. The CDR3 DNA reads TGTGCCATCAGTGCTTCTCCAGGGGGCGAGAGTGAAAAACTGTTTTTT. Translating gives CAISASPGGESEKLFF.

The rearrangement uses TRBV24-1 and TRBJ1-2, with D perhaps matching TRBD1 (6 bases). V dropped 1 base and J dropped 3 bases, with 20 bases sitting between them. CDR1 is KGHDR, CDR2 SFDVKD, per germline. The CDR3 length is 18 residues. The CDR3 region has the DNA TGTGCCACCAGTGATTTTGAGCGGGGGGCGGAGGCCTACTATGGCTACACCTTC. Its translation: CATSDFERGAEAYYGYTF.

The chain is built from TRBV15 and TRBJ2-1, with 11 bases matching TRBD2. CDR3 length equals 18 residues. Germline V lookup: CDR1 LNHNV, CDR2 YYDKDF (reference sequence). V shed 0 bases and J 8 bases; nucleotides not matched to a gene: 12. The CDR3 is CATSRDLFSGGATDEQFF. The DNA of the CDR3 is TGTGCCACCAGCAGAGATCTTTTTAGCGGGGGGGCAACGGATGAGCAGTTCTTC. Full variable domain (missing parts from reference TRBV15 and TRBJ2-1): DAMVIQNPRYQVTQFGKPVTLSCSQTLNHNVMYWYQQKSSQAPKLLFHYYDKDFNNEADTPDNFQSRRPNTSFCFLDIRSPGLGDTAMYLCATSRDLFSGGATDEQFFGPGTRLTVL.

CDR3 region: CASSPRTGGVDEQYF. The DNA for the CDR3 is TGTGCCAGCAGCCCTCGGACAGGGGGTGTCGACGAGCAGTACTTC. The J gene is TRBJ2-7, the V gene TRBV9, with 10 bases lining up with TRBD1. The CDR3 has 15 amino acids. Germline CDR1 reads SGDLS; CDR2 reads YYNGEE. J was trimmed by 5 bases and V by 4 bases; bases with no gene match: 9.

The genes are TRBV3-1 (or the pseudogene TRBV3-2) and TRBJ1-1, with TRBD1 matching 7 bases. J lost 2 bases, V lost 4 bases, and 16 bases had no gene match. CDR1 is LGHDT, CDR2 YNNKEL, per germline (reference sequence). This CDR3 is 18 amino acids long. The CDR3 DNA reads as TGTGCCAGCAGCCCCCGGGTTGGAACAGGGGACCTTAACACTGAAGCTTTCTTT. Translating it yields CASSPRVGTGDLNTEAFF.

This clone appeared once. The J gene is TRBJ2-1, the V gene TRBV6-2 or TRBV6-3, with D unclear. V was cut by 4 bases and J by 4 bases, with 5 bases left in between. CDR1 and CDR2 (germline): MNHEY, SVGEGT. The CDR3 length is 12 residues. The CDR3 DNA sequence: TGTGCCAGCAGTTTGACTTACAATGAGCAGTTCTTC. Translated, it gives CASSLTYNEQFF.

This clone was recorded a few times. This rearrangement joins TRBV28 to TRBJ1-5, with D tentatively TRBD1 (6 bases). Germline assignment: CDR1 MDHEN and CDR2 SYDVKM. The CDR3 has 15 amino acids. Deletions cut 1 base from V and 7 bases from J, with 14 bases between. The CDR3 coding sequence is TGTGCCAGCAGTTTATCAGGGGCCGGGGGGCAGCCCCAGCATTTT. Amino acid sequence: CASSLSGAGGQPQHF. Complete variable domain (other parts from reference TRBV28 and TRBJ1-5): DVKVTQSSRYLVKRTGEKVFLECVQDMDHENMFWYRQDPGLGLRLIYFSYDVKMKEKGDIPEGYSVSREKKERFSLILESASTNQTSMYLCASSLSGAGGQPQHFGDGTRLSIL.

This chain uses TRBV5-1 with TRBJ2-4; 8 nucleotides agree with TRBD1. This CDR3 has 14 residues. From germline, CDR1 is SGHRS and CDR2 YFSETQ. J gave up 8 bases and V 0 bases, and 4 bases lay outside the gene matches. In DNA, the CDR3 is TGCGCCAGCAGCTTGGACCAGGGGGCAGACATTCAGTACTTC. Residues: CASSLDQGADIQYF.

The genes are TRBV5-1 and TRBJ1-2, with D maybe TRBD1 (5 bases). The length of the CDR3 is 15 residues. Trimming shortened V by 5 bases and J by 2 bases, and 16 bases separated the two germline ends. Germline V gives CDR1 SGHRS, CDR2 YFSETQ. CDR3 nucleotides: TGCGCCAGCAGTCCCCGGGGGGGAACAAACTATGGCTACACCTTC. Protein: CASSPRGGTNYGYTF.

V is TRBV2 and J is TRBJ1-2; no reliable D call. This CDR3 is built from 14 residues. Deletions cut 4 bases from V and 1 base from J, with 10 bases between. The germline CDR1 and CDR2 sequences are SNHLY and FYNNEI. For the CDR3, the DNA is TGTGCCAGCAGTGTACACCCATTTAACTATGGCTACACCTTC. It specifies CASSVHPFNYGYTF.

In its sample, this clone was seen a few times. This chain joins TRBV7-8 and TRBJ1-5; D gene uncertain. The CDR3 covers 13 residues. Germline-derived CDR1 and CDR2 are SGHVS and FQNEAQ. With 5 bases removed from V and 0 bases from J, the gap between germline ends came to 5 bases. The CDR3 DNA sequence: TGTGCCAGCAGCATCCATAGCAATCAGCCCCAGCATTTT. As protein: CASSIHSNQPQHF.